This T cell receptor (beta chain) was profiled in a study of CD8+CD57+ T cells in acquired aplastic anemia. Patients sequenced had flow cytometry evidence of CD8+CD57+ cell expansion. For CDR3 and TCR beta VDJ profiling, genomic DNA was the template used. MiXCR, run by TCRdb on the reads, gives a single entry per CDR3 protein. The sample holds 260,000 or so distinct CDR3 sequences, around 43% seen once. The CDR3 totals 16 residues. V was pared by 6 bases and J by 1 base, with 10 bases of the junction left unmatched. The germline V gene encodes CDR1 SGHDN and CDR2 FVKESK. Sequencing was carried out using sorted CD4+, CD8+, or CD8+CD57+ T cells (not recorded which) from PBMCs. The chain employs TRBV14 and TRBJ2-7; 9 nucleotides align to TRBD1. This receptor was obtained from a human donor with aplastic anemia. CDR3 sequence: CASSLNPGQGSYEQYF. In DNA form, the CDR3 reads TGTGCCAGCAGTTTAAATCCGGGACAGGGATCCTACGAGCAGTACTTC.